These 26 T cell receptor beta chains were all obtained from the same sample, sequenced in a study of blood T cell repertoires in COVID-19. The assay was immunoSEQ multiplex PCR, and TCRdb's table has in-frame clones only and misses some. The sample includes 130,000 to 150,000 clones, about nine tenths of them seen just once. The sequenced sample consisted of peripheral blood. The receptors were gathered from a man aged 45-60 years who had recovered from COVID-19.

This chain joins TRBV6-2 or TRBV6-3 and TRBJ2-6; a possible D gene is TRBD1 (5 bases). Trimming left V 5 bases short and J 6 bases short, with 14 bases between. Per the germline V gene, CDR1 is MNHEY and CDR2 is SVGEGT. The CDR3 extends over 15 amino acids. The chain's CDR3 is CASSSIRQLANVLTF. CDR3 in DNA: TGTGCCAGCAGTAGTATTAGACAGTTGGCCAACGTCCTGACTTTC.

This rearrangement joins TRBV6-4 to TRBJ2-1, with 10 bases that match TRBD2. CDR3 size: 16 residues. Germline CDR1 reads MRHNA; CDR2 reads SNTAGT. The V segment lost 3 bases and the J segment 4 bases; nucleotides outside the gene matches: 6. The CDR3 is CASSDGLAGVYNEQFF. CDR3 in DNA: TGTGCCAGCAGTGATGGCCTAGCGGGGGTTTACAATGAGCAGTTCTTC.

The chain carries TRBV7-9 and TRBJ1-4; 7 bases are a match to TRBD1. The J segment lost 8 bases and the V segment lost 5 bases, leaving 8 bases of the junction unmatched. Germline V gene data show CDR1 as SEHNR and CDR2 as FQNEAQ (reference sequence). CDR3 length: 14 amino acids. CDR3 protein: CASSPRRGQEKLFF. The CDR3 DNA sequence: TGTGCCAGCAGCCCACGGAGGGGACAGGAAAAACTGTTTTTT.

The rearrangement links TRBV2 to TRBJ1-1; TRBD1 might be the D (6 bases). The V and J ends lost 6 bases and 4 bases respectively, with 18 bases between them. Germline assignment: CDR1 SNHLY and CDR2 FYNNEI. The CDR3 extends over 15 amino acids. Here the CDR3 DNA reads TGTGCCAGCAGACTCGGGACACCGCCGGGCACTGAAGCTTTCTTT. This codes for CASRLGTPPGTEAFF.

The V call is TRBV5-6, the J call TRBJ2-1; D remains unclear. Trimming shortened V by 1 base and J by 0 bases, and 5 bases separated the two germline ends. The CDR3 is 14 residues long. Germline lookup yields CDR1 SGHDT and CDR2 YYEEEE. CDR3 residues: CASSLPVSYNEQFF. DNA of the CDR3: TGTGCCAGCAGCTTGCCGGTCTCCTACAATGAGCAGTTCTTC.

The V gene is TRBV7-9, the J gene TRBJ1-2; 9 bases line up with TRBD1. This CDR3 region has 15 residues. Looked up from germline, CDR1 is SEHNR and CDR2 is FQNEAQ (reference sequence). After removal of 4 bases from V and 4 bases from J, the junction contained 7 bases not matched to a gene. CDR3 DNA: TGTGCCAGCAGCTCCACGACAGGGGGTAGCTATGGCTACACCTTC. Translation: CASSSTTGGSYGYTF.

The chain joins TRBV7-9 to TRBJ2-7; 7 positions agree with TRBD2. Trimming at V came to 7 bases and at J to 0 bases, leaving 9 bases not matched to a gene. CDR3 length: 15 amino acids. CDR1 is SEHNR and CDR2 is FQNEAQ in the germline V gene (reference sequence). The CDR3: CASTYTGGSSYEQYF. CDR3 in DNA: TGTGCCAGCACCTACACCGGCGGGAGCTCCTACGAGCAGTACTTC.

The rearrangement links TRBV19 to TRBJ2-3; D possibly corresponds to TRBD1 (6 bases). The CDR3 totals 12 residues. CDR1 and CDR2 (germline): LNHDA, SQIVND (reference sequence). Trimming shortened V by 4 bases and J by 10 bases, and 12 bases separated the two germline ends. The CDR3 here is CASSTLQGPQYF. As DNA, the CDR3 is TGTGCCAGTAGTACGCTACAGGGACCGCAGTATTTT.

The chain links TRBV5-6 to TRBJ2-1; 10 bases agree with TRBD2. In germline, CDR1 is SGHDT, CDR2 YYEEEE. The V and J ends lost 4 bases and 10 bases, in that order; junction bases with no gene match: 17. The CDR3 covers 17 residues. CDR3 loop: CASSPKRASGGPGEQFF. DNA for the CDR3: TGTGCCAGCAGCCCCAAACGGGCTAGCGGGGGACCCGGAGAGCAGTTCTTC.

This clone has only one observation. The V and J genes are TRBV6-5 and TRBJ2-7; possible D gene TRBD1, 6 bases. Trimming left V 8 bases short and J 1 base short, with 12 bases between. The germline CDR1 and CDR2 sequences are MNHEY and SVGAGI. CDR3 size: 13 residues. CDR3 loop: CASQQGNSYEQYF. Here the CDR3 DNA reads TGTGCCAGCCAGCAGGGGAATTCCTACGAGCAGTACTTC.

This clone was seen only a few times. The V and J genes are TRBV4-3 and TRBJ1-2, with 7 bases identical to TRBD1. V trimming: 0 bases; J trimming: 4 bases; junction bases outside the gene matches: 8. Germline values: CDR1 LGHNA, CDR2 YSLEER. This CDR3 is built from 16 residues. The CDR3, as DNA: TGCGCCAGCAGCCAAGATCTACAGGGACAGCTCTATGGCTACACCTTC. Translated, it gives CASSQDLQGQLYGYTF.

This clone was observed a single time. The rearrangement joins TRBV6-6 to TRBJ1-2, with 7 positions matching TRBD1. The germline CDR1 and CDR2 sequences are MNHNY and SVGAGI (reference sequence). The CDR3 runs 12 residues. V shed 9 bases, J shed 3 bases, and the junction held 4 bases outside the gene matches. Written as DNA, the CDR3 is TGTGCCAGTTCCGGGACAGACTATGGCTACACCTTC. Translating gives CASSGTDYGYTF.

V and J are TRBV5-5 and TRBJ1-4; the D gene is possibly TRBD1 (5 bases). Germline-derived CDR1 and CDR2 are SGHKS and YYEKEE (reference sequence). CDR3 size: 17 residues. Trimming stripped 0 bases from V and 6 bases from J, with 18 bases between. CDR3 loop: CASSLEGEGRVDEKLFF. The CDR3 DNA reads TGTGCCAGCAGCTTGGAAGGAGAAGGCAGGGTGGATGAAAAACTGTTTTTT.

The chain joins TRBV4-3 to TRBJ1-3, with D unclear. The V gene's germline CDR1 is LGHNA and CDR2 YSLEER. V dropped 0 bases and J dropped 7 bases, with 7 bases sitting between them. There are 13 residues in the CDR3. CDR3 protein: CASSQERGNTIYF. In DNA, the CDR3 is TGCGCCAGCAGCCAAGAACGCGGTAACACCATATATTTT.

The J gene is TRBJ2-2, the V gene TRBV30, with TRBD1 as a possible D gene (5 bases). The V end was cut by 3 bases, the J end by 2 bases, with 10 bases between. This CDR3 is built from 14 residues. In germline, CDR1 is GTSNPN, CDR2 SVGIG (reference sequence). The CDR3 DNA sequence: TGTGCCTGGAGCAGGGTGTCTAACACCGGGGAGCTGTTTTTT. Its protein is CAWSRVSNTGELFF.

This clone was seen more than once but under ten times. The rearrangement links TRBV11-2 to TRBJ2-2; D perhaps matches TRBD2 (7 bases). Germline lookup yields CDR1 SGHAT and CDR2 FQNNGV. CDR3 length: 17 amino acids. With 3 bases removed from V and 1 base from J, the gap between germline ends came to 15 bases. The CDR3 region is CASSLGAGAQNTGELFF. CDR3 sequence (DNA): TGTGCCAGCAGCTTGGGGGCGGGGGCCCAGAACACCGGGGAGCTGTTTTTT.

DNA for the CDR3: TGTGCCAGCAGCCCAAGGACAGGCGACACTAATGAAAAACTGTTTTTT. It yields the protein CASSPRTGDTNEKLFF. The chain recombines TRBV3-1 (or the pseudogene TRBV3-2) with TRBJ1-4; 7 bases map to TRBD1. Germline CDR1 LGHDT, CDR2 YNNKEL (reference sequence). V gave up 4 bases and J gave up 2 bases; unmatched junction bases: 7. This CDR3 spans 16 amino acids.

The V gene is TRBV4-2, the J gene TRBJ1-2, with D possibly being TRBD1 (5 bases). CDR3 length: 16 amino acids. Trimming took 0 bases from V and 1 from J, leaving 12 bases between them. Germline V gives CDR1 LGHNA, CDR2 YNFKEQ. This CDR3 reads CASSQDHGGGNYGYTF. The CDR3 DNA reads TGTGCCAGCAGCCAAGATCATGGGGGGGGTAACTATGGCTACACCTTC.

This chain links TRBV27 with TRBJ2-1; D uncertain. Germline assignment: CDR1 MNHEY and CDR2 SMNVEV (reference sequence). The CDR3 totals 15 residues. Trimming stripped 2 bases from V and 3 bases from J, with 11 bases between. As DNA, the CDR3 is TGTGCCAGCAGTTTAATACCCAGGAACTACAATGAGCAGTTCTTC. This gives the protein CASSLIPRNYNEQFF.

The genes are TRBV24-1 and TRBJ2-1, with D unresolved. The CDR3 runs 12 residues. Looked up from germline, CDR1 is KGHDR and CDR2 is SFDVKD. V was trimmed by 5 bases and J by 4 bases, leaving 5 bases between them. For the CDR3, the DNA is TGTGCCACCAGTGCCGGTTACAATGAGCAGTTCTTC. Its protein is CATSAGYNEQFF.

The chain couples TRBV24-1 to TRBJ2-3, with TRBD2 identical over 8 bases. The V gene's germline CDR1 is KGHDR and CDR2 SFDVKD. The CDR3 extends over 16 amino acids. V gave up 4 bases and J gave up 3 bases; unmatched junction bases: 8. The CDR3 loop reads CATSEGRGGWTDTQYF. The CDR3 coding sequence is TGTGCCACCAGTGAGGGACGGGGGGGCTGGACAGATACGCAGTATTTT.

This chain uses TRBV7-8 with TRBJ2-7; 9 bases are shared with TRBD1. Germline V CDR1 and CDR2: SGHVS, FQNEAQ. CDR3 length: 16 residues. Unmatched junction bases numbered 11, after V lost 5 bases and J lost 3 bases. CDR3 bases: TGTGCCAGCAGCCGATCGGGACAGGGAGGGTTCTACGAGCAGTACTTC. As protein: CASSRSGQGGFYEQYF. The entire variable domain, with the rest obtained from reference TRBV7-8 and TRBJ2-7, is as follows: GAGVSQSPRYKVAKRGQDVALRCDPISGHVSLFWYQQALGQGPEFLTYFQNEAQLDKSGLPSDRFFAERPEGSVSTLKIQRTQQEDSAVYLCASSRSGQGGFYEQYFGPGTRLTVT.

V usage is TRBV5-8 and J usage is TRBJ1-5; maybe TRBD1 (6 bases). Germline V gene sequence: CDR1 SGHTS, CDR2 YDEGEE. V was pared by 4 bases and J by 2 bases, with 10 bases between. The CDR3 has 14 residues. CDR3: CASSNRQGNQPQHF. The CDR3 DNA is TGTGCCAGCAGCAACAGACAGGGCAATCAGCCCCAGCATTTT.

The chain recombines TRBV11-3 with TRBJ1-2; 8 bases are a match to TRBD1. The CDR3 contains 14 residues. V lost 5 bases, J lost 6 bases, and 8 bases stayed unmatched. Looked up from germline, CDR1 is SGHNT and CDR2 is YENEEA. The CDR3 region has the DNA TGTGCCAGCAGCCCAGACGGGGACAGGCATGGCTACACCTTC. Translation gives CASSPDGDRHGYTF. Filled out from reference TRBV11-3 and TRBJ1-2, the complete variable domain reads EAGVVQSPRYKIIEKKQPVAFWCNPISGHNTLYWYLQNLGQGPELLIRYENEEAVDDSQLPKDRFSAERLKGVDSTLKIQPAELGDSAVYLCASSPDGDRHGYTFGSGTRLTVV.

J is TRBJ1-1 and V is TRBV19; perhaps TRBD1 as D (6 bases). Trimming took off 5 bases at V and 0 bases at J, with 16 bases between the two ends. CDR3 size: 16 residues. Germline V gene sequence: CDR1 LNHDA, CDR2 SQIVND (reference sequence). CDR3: CASSPLSTGLNTEAFF. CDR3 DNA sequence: TGTGCCAGTAGTCCCCTCTCGACAGGACTGAACACTGAAGCTTTCTTT.

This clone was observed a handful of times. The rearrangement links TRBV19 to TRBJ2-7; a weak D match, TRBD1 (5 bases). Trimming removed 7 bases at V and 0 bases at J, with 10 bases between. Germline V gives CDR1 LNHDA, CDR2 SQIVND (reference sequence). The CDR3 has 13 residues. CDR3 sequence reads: CASKAGNSYEQYF. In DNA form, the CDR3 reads TGTGCCAGTAAGGCAGGGAACTCCTACGAGCAGTACTTC.